The clone carrying this T cell receptor beta chain was counted at least ten times. Its cognate antigen is unknown. Germline V gives CDR1 KGHSH, CDR2 LQKENI. This CDR3 is built from 13 residues. V was shortened by 3 bases and J by 3 bases, with 8 bases between the two germline ends. The record originates from a study of spatial heterogeneity in lung cancer. Time point reported: sample taken at primary tumor resection. TCRs were sequenced from unsorted whole RNA of tumor, nontumor lung or PBMC. TCRdb itself ran the 5' RACE reads through MiXCR, one entry per CDR3 protein. The table lists approximately 40,000 distinct CDR3 sequences, less than 9.5% of them singletons. Overall study findings and caveats: Resection blood, more than follow-up blood, showed ubiquitous expanded tumor TCRs.

This clonotype was obtained from a female donor with early-stage non-small cell lung cancer. The rearrangement uses TRBV18 and TRBJ2-5; D uncertain. Sequences were derived from PBMCs, sampled at surgery. The CDR3 loop reads CASSPYMEETQYF. In nucleotides, the CDR3 is TGTGCCAGCTCACCCTACATGGAAGAGACCCAGTACTTC.